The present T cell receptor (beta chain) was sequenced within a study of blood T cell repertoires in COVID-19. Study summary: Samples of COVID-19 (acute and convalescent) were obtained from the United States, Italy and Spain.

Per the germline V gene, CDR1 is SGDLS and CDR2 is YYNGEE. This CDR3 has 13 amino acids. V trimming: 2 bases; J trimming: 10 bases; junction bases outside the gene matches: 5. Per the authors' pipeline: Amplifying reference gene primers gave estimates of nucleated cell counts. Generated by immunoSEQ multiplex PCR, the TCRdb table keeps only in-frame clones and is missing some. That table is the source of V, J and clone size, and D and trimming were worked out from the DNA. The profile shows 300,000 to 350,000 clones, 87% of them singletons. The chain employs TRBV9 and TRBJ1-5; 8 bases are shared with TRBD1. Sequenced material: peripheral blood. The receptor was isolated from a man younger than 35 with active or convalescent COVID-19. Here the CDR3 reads CASSVTGAGPQHF. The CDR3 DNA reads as TGTGCCAGCAGCGTGACAGGGGCGGGTCCCCAGCATTTT.